The rows below give T cell receptor beta chains drawn from one sample of a study of blood T cell repertoires in COVID-19. Sequencing was performed with immunoSEQ multiplex PCR; in TCRdb, only in-frame clones are kept and a portion is missing. This table has around 39,000 clones, 75% to 90% appearing once. Sequencing was performed on peripheral blood. These receptors were obtained from a woman in her 70s with acute or convalescent COVID-19. The CDR3 runs from the conserved cysteine through the conserved F or W. The order of the fields is D gene, clone size, V gene, J gene, CDR3 length, CDR3 DNA, CDR3 protein. D genes are given only for firm matches. Size values are once, few and many counts, or a class for expanded clones, and some rows have none.

>TRBD1|.|TRBV18|TRBJ1-1|15
TGTGCCAGCTCAACCGGGACAGGGGGCTCCACTGAAGCTTTCTTT
CASSTGTGGSTEAFF
>TRBD2|once|TRBV11-3|TRBJ2-3|15
TGTGCCAGCAGCTCGGGAGGGACTAGCACAGATACGCAGTATTTT
CASSSGGTSTDTQYF
>TRBD2|.|TRBV5-3|TRBJ2-7|16
TGTGCCAGAAGCCTCCCGGGTAGCGGGCCTTCCTACGAGCAGTACTTC
CARSLPGSGPSYEQYF
>.|.|TRBV4-1|TRBJ2-7|15
TGCGCCAGCAGCCAAGAGAGCGGCAGCCTCTACGAGCAGTACTTC
CASSQESGSLYEQYF
>TRBD1|.|TRBV5-1|TRBJ2-7|16
TGCGCCAGCAGCTTGCAGTCCGGACAGGGGCTCGACGAGCAGTACTTC
CASSLQSGQGLDEQYF
>.|.|TRBV27|TRBJ2-5|12
TGTGCCAGCACGCGGGACCAAGAGACCCAGTACTTC
CASTRDQETQYF
>.|.|TRBV5-4|TRBJ1-2|14
TGTGCCAGCAGCTTGGTGGCTCCTAACTATGGCTACACCTTC
CASSLVAPNYGYTF
>TRBD2|.|TRBV5-1|TRBJ2-3|15
TGCGCCAGCAGCTTCCTAGCGGGAGGGGAAGATACGCAGTATTTT
CASSFLAGGEDTQYF
>.|.|TRBV3-1/TRBV3-2|TRBJ1-2|16
TGTGCCAGCAGCCTAGGGAGATTCCCAGCTAACTATGGCTACACCTTC
CASSLGRFPANYGYTF
>.|.|TRBV12-3/TRBV12-4|TRBJ2-2|12
TGTGCCAGCAGCTCCTACCCCGGGGAGCTGTTTTTT
CASSSYPGELFF
>.|.|TRBV6-1|TRBJ1-1|14
TGTGCCAGCAGTGAAGACTTCCCGAACACTGAAGCTTTCTTT
CASSEDFPNTEAFF
>.|.|TRBV5-4|TRBJ2-6|16
TGTGCCAGCAGCTTGGTGGGGGGCTCTGGGGCCAACGTCCTGACTTTC
CASSLVGGSGANVLTF
>TRBD1|.|TRBV19|TRBJ1-2|16
TGTGCCAGTAGTATCCCCGGGACAGGGACCCAGTTCGGCTACACCTTC
CASSIPGTGTQFGYTF
>.|once|TRBV5-6|TRBJ2-7|12
TGTGCCAGCAGCTTAGCCACCTACGAGCAGTACTTC
CASSLATYEQYF
>TRBD2|.|TRBV2|TRBJ2-7|14
TGTGCCAGCAGTGTGGGACTAGCGGGTGGGGAGCAGTACTTC
CASSVGLAGGEQYF
>.|few|TRBV14|TRBJ1-1|11
TGTGCCAGCAGCCACAAAACTGAAGCTTTCTTT
CASSHKTEAFF
>TRBD2|few|TRBV19|TRBJ2-1|18
TGTGCCAGTAGTATAAGGGGTCGCGGGAGGGTTTCCTACAATGAGCAGTTCTTC
CASSIRGRGRVSYNEQFF
>TRBD2|.|TRBV10-3|TRBJ2-4|17
TGTGCCATCAGTGAGAGGGAGGGCCCGGGGGCCAAAAACATTCAGTACTTC
CAISEREGPGAKNIQYF
>TRBD2|.|TRBV19|TRBJ2-1|18
TGTGCCAGTAGTATCACACCGGCCGGGACTAGCGGCTACAATGAGCAGTTCTTC
CASSITPAGTSGYNEQFF
>.|.|TRBV13|TRBJ2-7|12
TGTGCCAGCAGCTTAGGCCTCTACGAGCAGTACTTC
CASSLGLYEQYF
>TRBD2|.|TRBV3-1/TRBV3-2|TRBJ2-3|16
TGTGCCAGCAGCCAAATCTTCGGGGGGAGCACAGATACGCAGTATTTT
CASSQIFGGSTDTQYF
>TRBD1|.|TRBV19|TRBJ1-1|17
TGTGCCAGTAGTACTCCGGGACAGAAGACAATGAACACTGAAGCTTTCTTT
CASSTPGQKTMNTEAFF
>TRBD1|.|TRBV3-1/TRBV3-2|TRBJ1-2|17
TGTGCCAGCTCCAAGGACAGGGGAGCCCTACGTGCTTGGGGCTACACCTTC
CASSKDRGALRAWGYTF
>.|.|TRBV7-9|TRBJ1-6|14
TGTGCCAGCAGCTTGGAGGGCCTAGCTTCACCCCTCCACTTT
CASSLEGLASPLHF
>TRBD1|.|TRBV5-6|TRBJ1-2|12
TGTGCCAGCATCAACGAGGACAGGAACTACACCTTC
CASINEDRNYTF
>.|few|TRBV28|TRBJ2-7|16
TGTGCCAGCAGCCCTCTCCAGTTAGCGAGAACCTACGAGCAGTACTTC
CASSPLQLARTYEQYF
>TRBD1|.|TRBV6-5|TRBJ1-2|13
TGTGCCAGCAGCCCGGGACAGGGGATGGGCTACACCTTC
CASSPGQGMGYTF
>.|.|TRBV12-3/TRBV12-4|TRBJ2-2|13
TGTGCCAGCAGTTTTATGAGGGCCGGGGAGCTGTTTTTT
CASSFMRAGELFF
>.|.|TRBV6-1|TRBJ1-5|13
TGTGCCAGCAGTGAAGTTAACACCTTACCCCAGCATTTT
CASSEVNTLPQHF
>TRBD2|.|TRBV7-9|TRBJ2-1|16
TGTGCCAGCAGCACTAGCGGGAGTACTCCCTACAATGAGCAGTTCTTC
CASSTSGSTPYNEQFF
>TRBD1|.|TRBV19|TRBJ2-7|15
TGTGCCAGTAGTACGATAAGGGACAGCCACTACGAGCAGTACTTC
CASSTIRDSHYEQYF
>.|.|TRBV28|TRBJ1-2|11
TGTGCCACCCTTCGCGGAGGAGGCTACACCTTC
CATLRGGGYTF
>TRBD2|.|TRBV14|TRBJ2-3|15
TGTGCCAGCAGCCTAGCGGGAGGGCCGCGAGATACGCAGTATTTT
CASSLAGGPRDTQYF
>.|.|TRBV6-1|TRBJ1-2|13
TGTGCCAGCAGTGAAGCGGGCAACTATGGCTACACCTTC
CASSEAGNYGYTF
>TRBD1|once|TRBV6-5|TRBJ1-3|15
TGTGCCAGCAGTAAGGGGACAGCTCCTGGAAACACCATATATTTT
CASSKGTAPGNTIYF
>TRBD2|.|TRBV10-3|TRBJ2-7|15
TGTGCCATCAGGAAGGGGACTAGCGGACCCTACGAGCAGTACTTC
CAIRKGTSGPYEQYF
>.|.|TRBV19|TRBJ1-5|16
TGTGCCAGTAGTATAGGTGGAGGGTATAGCAATCAGCCCCAGCATTTT
CASSIGGGYSNQPQHF
>TRBD2|.|TRBV7-2|TRBJ2-3|15
TGTGCCAGCAGCCTTAGCGGGAATGAAGCAGATACGCAGTATTTT
CASSLSGNEADTQYF
>.|.|TRBV7-2|TRBJ1-1|18
TGTGCCAGCAGCTTACAATGGTTGGAGGGAGGACTGAACACTGAAGCTTTCTTT
CASSLQWLEGGLNTEAFF
>.|.|TRBV3-1/TRBV3-2|TRBJ2-5|14
TGTGCCAGCAGCCTCTTGCGGGAACAAGAGACCCAGTACTTC
CASSLLREQETQYF
>.|.|TRBV24-1|TRBJ2-1|13
TGTGCCACCTCCGACAGGACCTACAATGAGCAGTTCTTC
CATSDRTYNEQFF
>.|.|TRBV7-2|TRBJ2-7|14
TGTGCCAGCAGCAGACCAGGGGGGCACTACGAGCAGTACTTC
CASSRPGGHYEQYF
>TRBD1|.|TRBV5-1|TRBJ1-2|14
TGCGCCAGCACATCGGACAGGGCAAGCTATGGCTACACCTTC
CASTSDRASYGYTF
>.|.|TRBV6-5|TRBJ1-1|16
TGTGCCAGCAGTTACTCGCCGGACATTTTGAACACTGAAGCTTTCTTT
CASSYSPDILNTEAFF
>.|once|TRBV4-2|TRBJ2-3|15
TGTGCCAGCAGCCAAGAGCGGGCTGCGACAGATACGCAGTATTTT
CASSQERAATDTQYF
>TRBD2|.|TRBV5-1|TRBJ2-7|15
TGCGCCAGCAGCGCCGGACTAGCGGACACCTACGAGCAGTACTTC
CASSAGLADTYEQYF
>.|few|TRBV2|TRBJ1-2|12
TGTGCCAGCAGGGGACTTCACTATGGCTACACCTTC
CASRGLHYGYTF
>TRBD1|.|TRBV28|TRBJ2-4|17
TGTGCCAGCAGCACAGCAGGGACAGCCGGGGCCAAAAACATTCAGTACTTC
CASSTAGTAGAKNIQYF
>.|.|TRBV27|TRBJ2-3|14
TGTGCCAGCATGATTTCGGCGGCCACAGATACGCAGTATTTT
CASMISAATDTQYF
>.|.|TRBV29-1|TRBJ2-7|11
TGCAGCGCTTCACTAGGACGGGAGCAGTACTTC
CSASLGREQYF
>.|.|TRBV12-3/TRBV12-4|TRBJ1-2|13
TGTGCCAGCAGTTTAGGTCTGTTCTATGGCTACACCTTC
CASSLGLFYGYTF
>TRBD1|.|TRBV15|TRBJ1-5|12
TGTGCCACCAGCAGGACAGGGATGCCCCAGCATTTT
CATSRTGMPQHF
>.|once|TRBV29-1|TRBJ1-1|13
TGCAGCGTTGATCGGGGATTGAACACTGAAGCTTTCTTT
CSVDRGLNTEAFF
>TRBD2|.|TRBV18|TRBJ2-5|17
TGTGCCAGCTCACCCCCACTAGCGGGAGGGCTTCAAGAGACCCAGTACTTC
CASSPPLAGGLQETQYF
>TRBD2|.|TRBV3-1/TRBV3-2|TRBJ2-2|19
TGTGCCAGCAGCCAAGAGGGGACTAGCGGCGAGCGGGGGACCGGGGAGCTGTTTTTT
CASSQEGTSGERGTGELFF
>.|.|TRBV7-9|TRBJ2-1|15
TGTGCCAGCAGCTTAGAAGGTGGGCGCTACAATGAGCAGTTCTTC
CASSLEGGRYNEQFF
>.|.|TRBV19|TRBJ1-5|17
TGTGCCAGTAGTATTTCGGGGAGGGGGATCGCGGATCAGCCCCAGCATTTT
CASSISGRGIADQPQHF